This T cell receptor beta chain appears in the sequencing data of a study of human T cells and chemical hapten exposure. The overall study: Affected patients, primarily female, had alopecia areata, totalis or universalis. Broader study findings: TCRs exceeding a frequency of 1 in 1000 stayed unchanged under DPC sensitization.

Time point of the sample: patch test 1, 2 weeks after DPC sensitization. Treatment in this sample: therapeutic diphenylcyclopropenone sensitization with weekly scalp DPC. From germline, CDR1 is LGHDT and CDR2 YNNKEL (reference sequence). V was trimmed by 7 bases and J by 0 bases, leaving 10 bases between them. The CDR3 totals 14 residues. On this clonotype: Its antigen is as yet unknown.

TCRdb re-derived calls from the RACE reads in MiXCR, one entry per CDR3 protein. The sample carries roughly 380,000 distinct CDR3 sequences, more than 4.5% recorded once. The chain joins TRBV3-1 to TRBJ1-3; unclear D gene. The sequenced sample was whole blood, obtained in connection with sensitization to the hapten diphenylcyclopropenone (DPC). This receptor was identified in a woman in her fifties or sixties with alopecia areata. Some clones in this sample may be carry-over from other donors' samples. The chain's CDR3 is CASTSAHSGNTIYF. CDR3 bases: TGTGCCAGCACTTCAGCTCACTCTGGAAACACCATATATTTT.